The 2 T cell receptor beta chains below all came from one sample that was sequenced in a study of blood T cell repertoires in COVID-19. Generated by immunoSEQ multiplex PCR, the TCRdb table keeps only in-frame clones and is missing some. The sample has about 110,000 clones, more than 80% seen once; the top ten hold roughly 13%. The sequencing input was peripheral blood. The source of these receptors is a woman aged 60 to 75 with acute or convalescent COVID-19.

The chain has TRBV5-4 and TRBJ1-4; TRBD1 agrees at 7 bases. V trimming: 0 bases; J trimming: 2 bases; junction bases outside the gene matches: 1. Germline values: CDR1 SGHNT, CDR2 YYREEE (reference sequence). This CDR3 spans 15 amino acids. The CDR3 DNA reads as TGTGCCAGCAGCTTGGGACAGGGCACTAATGAAAAACTGTTTTTT. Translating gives CASSLGQGTNEKLFF. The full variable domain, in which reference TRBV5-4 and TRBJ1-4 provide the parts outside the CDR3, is ETGVTQSPTHLIKTRGQQVTLRCSSQSGHNTVSWYQQALGQGPQFIFQYYREEENGRGNFPPRFSGLQFPNYSSELNVNALELDDSALYLCASSLGQGTNEKLFFGSGTQLSVL.

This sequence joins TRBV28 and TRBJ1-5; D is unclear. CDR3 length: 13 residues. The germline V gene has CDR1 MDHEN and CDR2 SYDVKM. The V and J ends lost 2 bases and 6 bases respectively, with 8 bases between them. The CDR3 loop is CASSLMGGQPQHF. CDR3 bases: TGTGCCAGCAGTTTAATGGGAGGTCAGCCCCAGCATTTT.